This is a list of T cell receptor beta chains from one sample in a study of blood T cell repertoires in COVID-19. Profiling relied on immunoSEQ multiplex PCR, and the TCRdb table lists in-frame clones only, not all of them. This sample has approximately 80,000 clones, with about 87% found just once. The material sequenced was peripheral blood. The receptor source for this set is a human donor in a cohort sampled during active COVID-19. The CDR3 runs from the conserved cysteine through the conserved F or W. The D gene is left open where the match is weak. A row's size may be missing; if present it is once, few, many or a size class.

cdr3_aa cdr3_nt j_call v_call clone_size d_call
CASSPQGYNSPLHF TGTGCCAGCAGCCCCCAGGGCTATAATTCACCCCTCCACTTT TRBJ1-6 TRBV3-1/TRBV3-2 NA NA
CSVNSLDRWDGYTF TGCAGCGTTAATTCCTTGGACAGATGGGATGGCTACACCTTC TRBJ1-2 TRBV29-1 NA NA
CASSLEQGTIYEQYF TGTGCCAGCAGCTTGGAACAGGGAACTATCTACGAGCAGTACTTC TRBJ2-7 TRBV5-5 NA NA
CASSEVSGSNQPQHF TGCGCCAGCAGTGAGGTGTCGGGAAGCAATCAGCCCCAGCATTTT TRBJ1-5 TRBV10-2 NA NA
CASSLGLPNTGELFF TGTGCCAGCAGCTTGGGACTACCGAACACCGGGGAGCTGTTTTTT TRBJ2-2 TRBV7-9 NA TRBD2
CASSEGVGVSEKLFF TGTGCCAGCAGTGAAGGGGTAGGGGTCTCGGAAAAACTGTTTTTT TRBJ1-4 TRBV6-1 NA NA
CASSASKCYTF TGTGCCAGCAGCGCCTCTAAGTGCTACACCTTC TRBJ1-2 TRBV21-1 NA NA
CASSLTGVAQETQYF TGTGCCAGCAGCTTAACAGGGGTGGCCCAAGAGACCCAGTACTTC TRBJ2-5 TRBV7-2 NA TRBD1
CASSPRTSGNEQFF TGTGCCAGCTCACCCAGGACTAGCGGGAATGAGCAGTTCTTC TRBJ2-1 TRBV18 few TRBD2
CASSLIPGLAEAFF TGTGCCAGCAGTCTCATTCCGGGACTGGCTGAAGCTTTCTTT TRBJ1-1 TRBV27 NA NA
CASSLRQGNAPLHF TGTGCCAGCAGCTTACGGCAGGGTAACGCACCCCTCCACTTT TRBJ1-6 TRBV7-6 NA NA
CASILAGGTYNEQFF TGTGCCAGCATCTTAGCGGGGGGGACCTACAATGAGCAGTTCTTC TRBJ2-1 TRBV2 NA TRBD2
CASRRDRGDNEQFF TGTGCCAGCCGCCGGGACAGGGGGGACAATGAGCAGTTCTTC TRBJ2-1 TRBV5-8 NA TRBD1
CASSHENYGYTF TGCGCCAGCAGCCATGAGAACTATGGCTACACCTTC TRBJ1-2 TRBV5-1 NA NA
CAIATDTYNYGYTF TGTGCCATAGCCACGGACACCTACAACTATGGCTACACCTTC TRBJ1-2 TRBV10-3 NA NA
CAWRGLAGTISGEQYF TGTGCCTGGAGGGGACTAGCGGGAACAATTTCAGGCGAGCAGTACTTC TRBJ2-7 TRBV30 few TRBD2
CASSTTGSGNTIYF TGTGCCAGCAGCACGACAGGTTCTGGAAACACCATATATTTT TRBJ1-3 TRBV6-5 NA NA
CAIPGGNSPLHF TGTGCCATCCCAGGGGGTAATTCACCCCTCCACTTT TRBJ1-6 TRBV6-5 NA TRBD1
CASSIIGDTDTQYF TGTGCCAGTAGTATCATAGGGGACACAGATACGCAGTATTTT TRBJ2-3 TRBV19 NA NA
CASSPLYGTGFSGNTIYF TGCGCCAGCAGCCCTCTGTACGGGACAGGGTTCTCTGGAAACACCATATATTTT TRBJ1-3 TRBV5-1 NA TRBD1
CASGSPAADYSYEQYF TGTGCTAGTGGTTCGCCGGCGGCTGACTACTCCTACGAGCAGTACTTC TRBJ2-7 TRBV12-5 NA NA
CASRTGSSPLHF TGTGCCAGCAGGACAGGGAGCTCACCCCTCCACTTT TRBJ1-6 TRBV27 NA TRBD1
CASSLQTVWNSPLHF TGTGCCAGTAGTCTCCAGACAGTTTGGAATTCACCCCTCCACTTT TRBJ1-6 TRBV19 NA NA
CASSLPRDKSNYGYTF TGTGCCAGCAGCCTCCCCCGGGACAAATCTAACTATGGCTACACCTTC TRBJ1-2 TRBV7-2 NA NA
CASSQETGSLNYGYTF TGCGCCAGCAGCCAGGAGACAGGGTCCCTTAACTATGGCTACACCTTC TRBJ1-2 TRBV4-1 NA TRBD1
CASGTKHYEQYF TGTGCCAGCGGTACTAAACACTACGAGCAGTACTTC TRBJ2-7 TRBV6-6 many NA
CASSPSRTGNNEQFF TGTGCCAGTAGTCCCAGTAGGACAGGGAATAATGAGCAGTTCTTC TRBJ2-1 TRBV19 NA TRBD1
CASSVGLAGDTDTQYF TGTGCCAGCAGCGTAGGCCTAGCGGGAGACACAGATACGCAGTATTTT TRBJ2-3 TRBV9 NA TRBD2
CASSSGLAGGYEQYF TGTGCCAGCAGCTCGGGACTAGCGGGAGGCTACGAGCAGTACTTC TRBJ2-7 TRBV7-2 NA TRBD2
CASSFLNYEQYF TGTGCCAGCAGCTTTCTAAACTACGAGCAGTACTTC TRBJ2-7 TRBV11-2 NA NA
CASSSLSGGVTDTQYF TGTGCCAGCAGCTCTTTAAGCGGGGGGGTCACAGATACGCAGTATTTT TRBJ2-3 TRBV13 NA TRBD2
CASSLSGGRDIQYF TGTGCCAGCAGCCTTTCAGGGGGGCGGGACATTCAGTACTTC TRBJ2-4 TRBV2 NA NA
CASSEGRMFF TGTGCCAGCAGTGAAGGGAGGATGTTTTTT TRBJ1-4 TRBV6-1 NA NA
CASSLSTTVHNYGYTF TGCGCCAGCAGCTTGAGTACGACAGTTCATAACTATGGCTACACCTTC TRBJ1-2 TRBV5-1 NA NA
CASSEMEGTPYEQYF TGTGCCAGCAGTGAAATGGAGGGGACTCCCTACGAGCAGTACTTC TRBJ2-7 TRBV6-1 NA NA
CASSRGVAGILNNEQFF TGTGCCAGCAGTCGTGGGGTAGCGGGGATACTTAACAATGAGCAGTTCTTC TRBJ2-1 TRBV6-6 NA TRBD2
CAGTSGSTDTQYF TGCGCCGGAACTAGCGGGAGCACAGATACGCAGTATTTT TRBJ2-3 TRBV10-2 NA TRBD2
CASTKQRGTDTQYF TGTGCCAGTACCAAACAGCGGGGCACAGATACGCAGTATTTT TRBJ2-3 TRBV19 once NA
CASSSRDGYTF TGTGCCAGCAGCTCCCGAGATGGCTACACCTTC TRBJ1-2 TRBV7-9 NA NA
CAISDALEADNEQFF TGTGCCATCAGTGATGCTTTGGAGGCAGACAATGAGCAGTTCTTC TRBJ2-1 TRBV10-3 NA NA
CASSTLGETQYF TGTGCCAGTAGTACGCTGGGCGAGACCCAGTACTTC TRBJ2-5 TRBV19 NA NA